These T cell receptor beta chains were read from a single sample in a study of beta chain features in type 1 diabetes. Sequencing was performed with immunoSEQ multiplex PCR; in TCRdb, only in-frame clones are kept and a portion is missing. The profile shows about 370,000 clones, roughly 9.8% of them singletons. Specimen: central memory CD4+ T cells from blood. Every receptor here comes from a man in his thirties or forties with type 1 diabetes. Both conserved end residues are trimmed from each CDR3.

TRBV29-1	TRBJ1-1	SVDVWSLNTEAF
TRBV28	TRBJ1-5	AVGVSTSNQPQH
TRBV19	TRBJ2-3	ASSKGHGDTQY
TRBV5-1	TRBJ2-3	ASSLGTTSFTDTQY
TRBV7-3	TRBJ2-1	ASSRVSGDEQF
TRBV5-4	TRBJ2-7	ASSLEAGIGYEQY
TRBV6-6	TRBJ1-1	ASSYHTLNTEAF
TRBV7-9	TRBJ2-3	ASSLVGLGQY
TRBV5-1	TRBJ2-1	ASSPDGGGNEQF
TRBV7-2	TRBJ2-3	ASSSYALAGGPSDTQY
TRBV6-6	TRBJ1-5	ASSLTGAFNQPQH
TRBV5-4	TRBJ2-7	ASTHGGTSQNEQY
TRBV6-6	TRBJ1-1	ASSFPTGKRNTEAF
TRBV11-1	TRBJ2-7	ASSWATSGSPYEQY
TRBV29-1	TRBJ1-1	SVEAGLATEAF
TRBV11-1	TRBJ1-2	ASSSLQGSGYGYT
TRBV28	TRBJ2-3	ASSPQGRADTQY
TRBV7-9	TRBJ2-5	ASSSQRFSQETQY
TRBV7-7	TRBJ1-5	ASSNGWDQPQH
TRBV5-4	TRBJ1-2	ASSLGAGVGNGYT
TRBV18	TRBJ1-2	ASSHDRERGYT
TRBV7-2	TRBJ2-3	ASSVTGTSGIRGTQY
TRBV28	TRBJ1-1	ASRVTNTEAF
TRBV30	TRBJ2-6	ASTDSSSGANVLT
TRBV5-1	TRBJ1-4	ASSQGAANEKLF
TRBV10-1	TRBJ2-2	ASSESVSGEGTGELF
TRBV6-5	TRBJ1-1	ASKNFNTEAF
TRBV5-1	TRBJ1-1	ASSQGNTEAF
TRBV29-1	TRBJ1-1	SVSRGGTEAF
TRBV7-7	TRBJ2-5	ASSPKGTGETQY
TRBV5-1	TRBJ2-2	ASSLRGRGNTGELF
TRBV6-5	TRBJ2-7	ASSYSVLAGGDEQY
TRBV14	TRBJ1-5	ASSQDRGQPQH
TRBV27	TRBJ2-1	ASRPSGSHNEQF
TRBV6-1	TRBJ2-1	ASSPQQSYNEQF
TRBV7-9	TRBJ1-2	ASSVRTGWES
TRBV11-3	TRBJ2-3	ASSNQLGLYDTQY
TRBV7-2	TRBJ2-2	ASSRAGSNTGELF
TRBV10-3	TRBJ2-3	ASSPPGTDTQY
TRBV10-3	TRBJ1-2	AISDRADYGYT
TRBV15	TRBJ2-2	ATSKEGRDTGELF
TRBV5-1	TRBJ2-5	ASSRYSGSQETQY
TRBV6-1	TRBJ1-2	ASGVILGANYGYT
TRBV5-1	TRBJ2-5	ASSQGTSGREETQY
TRBV6-6	TRBJ2-5	AISEGVSIQETQY
TRBV10-3	TRBJ1-5	AISFSGTQPQH
TRBV6-5	TRBJ1-1	ASTHGGAMNTEAF
TRBV30	TRBJ1-2	AWTRHRVLGYGYT
TRBV19	TRBJ1-1	ASSVQGENTEAF
TRBV19	TRBJ2-2	ASSSGNTGELF
TRBV19	TRBJ2-1	ASKWMSGDEQF
TRBV29-1	TRBJ1-5	SVDEPNQPQH
TRBV28	TRBJ2-4	ATDRPGTAKNIQY
TRBV19	TRBJ1-2	ASAGQGNYGYT
TRBV4-3	TRBJ2-1	ASSQDPVRGNEQF
TRBV7-9	TRBJ1-4	ASSTGQGLNEKLF